The 18 T cell receptor beta chains below all came from one sample that was sequenced in a study of blood T cell repertoires in COVID-19. Measured with immunoSEQ multiplex PCR; TCRdb has only the in-frame clones, and not every one. The sample has under 200,000 clones; less than 90% are singletons. Material for sequencing was PBMCs or T cells enriched from blood (not recorded which). Source of these receptors: a woman between 50 and 59 years old who had recovered from COVID-19.

The J gene is TRBJ2-7, the V gene TRBV28; no clear D. The CDR3 is 11 amino acids. The V and J ends lost 4 bases and 2 bases respectively, with 3 bases between them. From germline, CDR1 is MDHEN and CDR2 SYDVKM. CDR3 DNA sequence: TGTGCCAGCAGTTCAACCTACGAGCAGTACTTC. It yields the protein CASSSTYEQYF.

This rearrangement joins TRBV7-9 to TRBJ1-2; D might be TRBD1 (5 bases). This CDR3 region has 14 residues. The V gene's germline CDR1 is SEHNR and CDR2 FQNEAQ (reference sequence). V lost 10 bases and J lost 6, with 21 bases in between. The CDR3 region has the DNA TGTGCCATCTTGCAGGGTGGATCTACCAATGGCTACACCTTC. Amino acid sequence: CAILQGGSTNGYTF.

This chain connects TRBV2 to TRBJ2-3; 9 bases map to TRBD1. The germline CDR1 and CDR2 sequences are SNHLY and FYNNEI. This CDR3 has 16 residues. Trimming took 1 base from V and 6 from J; bases not matched to a gene: 8. The CDR3 DNA reads TGTGCCAGCAGTGAAGGAGGGACAGGGACACGGGATACGCAGTATTTT. The encoded protein is CASSEGGTGTRDTQYF.

The chain links TRBV4-2 to TRBJ2-2; 9 bases align to TRBD2. V lost 2 bases and J lost 1; bases outside the gene matches: 8. Germline CDR1 reads LGHNA; CDR2 reads YNFKEQ. This CDR3 is 18 amino acids long. CDR3 coding DNA: TGTGCCAGCAGCCAAATAGCGGGAGTGGGGCTGAACACCGGGGAGCTGTTTTTT. Residues: CASSQIAGVGLNTGELFF.

There are a few counts of this clone. This chain uses TRBV23-1 with TRBJ2-7; a possible D gene is TRBD1 (6 bases). TRBV23-1 is annotated as an ORF whose role is uncertain. Trimming stripped 0 bases from V and 0 bases from J, with 12 bases between. The CDR3 loop spans 16 amino acids. DNA for the CDR3: TGCGCCAGCAGTCAATCGCCAGGGGAGCTCTCCTACGAGCAGTACTTC. Its protein is CASSQSPGELSYEQYF.

The CDR3 DNA sequence: TGTGCCAAGGATGTAGCCGGGAGAGAATACGAGCAGTACTTC. It translates to CAKDVAGREYEQYF. The chain employs TRBV2 and TRBJ2-7; D might be TRBD2 (6 bases). CDR1 is SNHLY, CDR2 FYNNEI, per germline. The ends were cut back, 10 bases at V and 4 bases at J, with 20 bases in the middle. CDR3 length: 14 amino acids.

As for this clone: Distinct nucleotide sequences in the sample also encode this CDR3. The chain combines TRBV5-1 with TRBJ2-2; 9 nucleotides match TRBD2. This CDR3 contains 15 residues. Looked up from germline, CDR1 is SGHRS and CDR2 is YFSETQ. Trimming at V came to 2 bases and at J to 5 bases, leaving 4 bases not matched to a gene. For the CDR3, the DNA is TGCGCCAGCAGCTTAACTAGCGGGTCAACCGGGGAGCTGTTTTTT. Protein product: CASSLTSGSTGELFF.

This chain uses TRBV3-1 (or the pseudogene TRBV3-2) with TRBJ1-2, with D perhaps matching TRBD1 (5 bases). Germline V gene data show CDR1 as LGHDT and CDR2 as YNNKEL (reference sequence). The CDR3 runs 14 residues. Trimming left V 4 bases short and J 4 bases short, with 13 bases between. The CDR3 here is CASSLGGTRYGYTF. As DNA, the CDR3 is TGTGCCAGCAGCCTCGGCGGGACGCGCTATGGCTACACCTTC.

This clone was seen a handful of times. This chain connects TRBV11-2 to TRBJ2-3; unclear D gene. CDR1 is SGHAT and CDR2 is FQNNGV in the germline V gene. The CDR3 is 15 residues long. V was shortened by 3 bases and J by 0 bases, with 10 bases between the two germline ends. CDR3 protein: CASSFTLTSTDTQYF. The DNA of the CDR3 is TGTGCCAGCAGCTTCACGCTTACTAGCACAGATACGCAGTATTTT.

V is TRBV29-1 and J is TRBJ2-7; TRBD1 might be the D (6 bases). Trimming removed 1 base at V and 7 bases at J, with 26 bases between. Germline CDR1 reads SQVTM; CDR2 reads ANQGSEA. The CDR3 extends over 17 amino acids. CDR3 protein: CSVEGRSRDTRNIEQYF. CDR3 nucleotides: TGCAGCGTTGAAGGAAGGTCCCGGGACACCCGGAATATTGAGCAGTACTTC.

J is TRBJ1-6 and V is TRBV25-1; D perhaps matches TRBD1 (6 bases). CDR1 is MGHDK and CDR2 is SYGVNS in the germline V gene. The length of the CDR3 is 16 residues. V was shortened by 9 bases and J by 2 bases, with 17 bases between the two germline ends. The CDR3 DNA reads TGTGCCAGTTCCGGGCCCGGGACACCCTATAATTCACCCCTCCACTTT. It encodes CASSGPGTPYNSPLHF.

This clone turned up a few times. The rearrangement uses TRBV7-9 and TRBJ2-3; 14 bases agree with TRBD2. V gave up 0 bases and J gave up 0 bases; unmatched junction bases: 2. CDR1 and CDR2 from the germline V gene are SEHNR and FQNEAQ (reference sequence). This CDR3 spans 18 amino acids. CDR3 loop: CASSLAGLAGVSTDTQYF. The CDR3 DNA follows: TGTGCCAGCAGCTTAGCGGGACTAGCGGGAGTAAGCACAGATACGCAGTATTTT. The full variable domain, completed using reference TRBV7-9 and TRBJ2-3, is DTGVSQNPRHKITKRGQNVTFRCDPISEHNRLYWYRQTLGQGPEFLTYFQNEAQLEKSRLLSDRFSAERPKGSFSTLEIQRTEQGDSAMYLCASSLAGLAGVSTDTQYFGPGTRLTVL.

The rearrangement links TRBV27 to TRBJ2-7; 7 nucleotides align to TRBD1. V shed 8 bases, J shed 7 bases, and the junction held 11 bases outside the gene matches. Germline CDR1 reads MNHEY; CDR2 reads SMNVEV (reference sequence). This CDR3 comprises 13 residues. Here the CDR3 reads CASGTDRTGEQYF. The CDR3 nucleotides are TGTGCCAGCGGCACCGACAGGACAGGAGAGCAGTACTTC.

The chain carries TRBV11-2 and TRBJ1-1; TRBD1 matches 10 bases. The CDR3 sequence is 16 residues long. Germline V CDR1 and CDR2: SGHAT, FQNNGV. J lost 3 bases, V lost 7 bases, and 11 bases had no gene match. CDR3 coding DNA: TGTGCCAGCAAACGACAGGGGGCAAGTGGCTACACTGAAGCTTTCTTT. This translates into CASKRQGASGYTEAFF.

The J gene is TRBJ1-1, the V gene TRBV15; D is perhaps TRBD1 (5 bases). Trimming left V 0 bases short and J 2 bases short, with 16 bases between. CDR1 LNHNV and CDR2 YYDKDF come from the germline V gene (reference sequence). There are 17 residues in the CDR3. The CDR3 nucleotides are TGTGCCACCAGCAGAGATTGGTTAGGCAGGGCTAACACTGAAGCTTTCTTT. Translated: CATSRDWLGRANTEAFF.

The genes are TRBV28 and TRBJ1-3; D not resolved. V was cut by 3 bases and J by 0 bases, with 18 bases left in between. Germline V CDR1 and CDR2: MDHEN, SYDVKM. The CDR3 sequence is 18 residues long. The CDR3: CASSFGRARGGSGNTIYF. CDR3 in DNA: TGTGCCAGCAGTTTTGGCCGCGCCCGGGGAGGCTCTGGAAACACCATATATTTT. Supplemented by reference TRBV28 and TRBJ1-3, the full variable domain reads DVKVTQSSRYLVKRTGEKVFLECVQDMDHENMFWYRQDPGLGLRLIYFSYDVKMKEKGDIPEGYSVSREKKERFSLILESASTNQTSMYLCASSFGRARGGSGNTIYFGEGSWLTVV.

This clone has a single count. This sequence joins TRBV6-5 and TRBJ1-2, with 8 positions matching TRBD1. The CDR3 consists of 15 residues. J gave up 2 bases and V 2 bases, and 4 bases lay outside the gene matches. The V gene's germline CDR1 is MNHEY and CDR2 SVGAGI. The CDR3 DNA is TGTGCCAGCAGTTACGGACAGGGAACAAACTATGGCTACACCTTC. It codes for CASSYGQGTNYGYTF.

V gene TRBV4-1 combines with J gene TRBJ1-2, with 7 positions matching TRBD1. There are 15 residues in the CDR3. J lost 6 bases, V lost 4 bases, and 11 bases had no gene match. CDR1 is MGHRA, CDR2 YSYEKL, per germline. The CDR3 loop reads CASSPIPGQLNGYTF. The CDR3 bases are TGCGCCAGCAGCCCGATCCCGGGACAGCTCAATGGCTACACCTTC.